This TCR beta chain was identified in a study of graft-versus-host responses after intestinal transplantation. Trimming took 1 base from V and 0 from J, leaving 15 bases between them. CDR3 size: 18 residues. TCRdb keeps only in-frame clones here, not all; method: immunoSEQ multiplex PCR. The sample has about 12,000 clones, roughly 93% seen once. Study conclusions and caveats: The presence of high graft-versus-host to host-versus-graft clonal ratios in allografts characterized patients with graft-donor T cell macrochimerism.

Notes on this clone: Its specificity is not known.

The source material was PBMCs, sampled 950 to 1,300 days after intestinal transplantation. The J gene is TRBJ1-4, the V gene TRBV23-1; possibly TRBD1 for D (5 bases). TRBV23-1 is assigned to the ORF class and has an uncertain function. The TCR sequence derives from a human patient who received an intestinal transplant, so some T cells may come from the graft donor. This chain's CDR3 is CASSQCGTGPTTNEKLFF. CDR3 in DNA: TGCGCCAGCAGTCAATGTGGGACCGGTCCCACAACTAATGAAAAACTGTTTTTT.